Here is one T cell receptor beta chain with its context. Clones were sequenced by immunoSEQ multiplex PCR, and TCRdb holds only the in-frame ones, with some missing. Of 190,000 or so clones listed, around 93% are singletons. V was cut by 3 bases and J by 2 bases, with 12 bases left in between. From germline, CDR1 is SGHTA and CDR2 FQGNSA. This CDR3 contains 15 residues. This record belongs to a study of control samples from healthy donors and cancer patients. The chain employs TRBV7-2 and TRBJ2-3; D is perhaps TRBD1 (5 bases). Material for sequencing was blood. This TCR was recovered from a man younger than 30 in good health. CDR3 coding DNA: TGTGCCAGCAGCTTCAGGGTCCCCCCCACAGATACGCAGTATTTT. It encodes CASSFRVPPTDTQYF.